The T cell receptor (beta chain) described here comes from a study of beta chain features in type 1 diabetes. Notes on the study in general: Shorter TCRB CDR3s, moderately but significantly so, marked every one of the four CD4+ subsets in Type 1 diabetes patients. The influence of HLA type on TCRB rearrangement stayed undetermined.

The CDR3 has 15 residues. Germline V gene sequence: CDR1 SGHNT, CDR2 YENEEA. The V gene end was trimmed by 5 bases and the J gene end by 1 base; junction bases not matched to a gene: 3. Reverse transcribing all isolated RNA meant expressed TCRB transcripts were sequenced. An average of around 3.9 million reads was obtained for naive, central memory and regulatory T cell samples. Clones were sequenced by immunoSEQ multiplex PCR, and TCRdb holds only the in-frame ones, with some missing. Of a few hundred thousand clones in the sample, about 12% were seen once. This clone turned up a few times. The antigen is unknown. CD4+ cells of the naive, central memory, regulatory and stem cell-like memory types were sorted via CD45RO/CCR7/CD25/CD127/CD95/CD27. Purity exceeded 98% in all sorted populations.

The TCR originated in a woman in her late teens or twenties with type 1 diabetes. Sample: naive CD4+ T cells from blood. The chain links TRBV11-3 to TRBJ2-2; 8 bases match TRBD1. The CDR3 is CASSPGTGNTGELFF. For the CDR3, the DNA is TGTGCCAGCAGCCCTGGGACAGGGAACACCGGGGAGCTGTTTTTT.